This TCR beta chain emerged from a study of blood T cells in healthy people across ages. Points from the study as a whole: Per million T cells, TCR beta diversity dropped about linearly as age rose. Estimated diversity that came from one million T cells was considered an underestimate.

Notes on this clonotype: The antigen remains undetermined.

CDR3 length equals 13 residues. The germline V gene has CDR1 SQVTM and CDR2 ANQGSEA. V gave up 4 bases and J gave up 0 bases, with 9 bases separating them. Primers used in a second PCR of roughly 7 to 11 cycles were a sample-barcoded 5' primer and a J-beta primer mix. TCRdb fed the 5' RACE reads into MiXCR, producing one record per CDR3 protein. The sample lists hundreds of thousands of distinct CDR3 sequences; about three fifths were seen once. Donors ranged from 6 to 90 years old and were healthy Caucasians in Russia. Isolation per sample recovered at least 6 million PBMCs. Material for sequencing was blood. The V call is TRBV29-1, the J call TRBJ1-1; D remains ambiguous. This TCR derives from a man in his thirties or forties in good health. CDR3 in amino acids: CSVGADLNTEAFF. The CDR3 DNA reads TGCAGCGTTGGGGCAGACTTGAACACTGAAGCTTTCTTT.